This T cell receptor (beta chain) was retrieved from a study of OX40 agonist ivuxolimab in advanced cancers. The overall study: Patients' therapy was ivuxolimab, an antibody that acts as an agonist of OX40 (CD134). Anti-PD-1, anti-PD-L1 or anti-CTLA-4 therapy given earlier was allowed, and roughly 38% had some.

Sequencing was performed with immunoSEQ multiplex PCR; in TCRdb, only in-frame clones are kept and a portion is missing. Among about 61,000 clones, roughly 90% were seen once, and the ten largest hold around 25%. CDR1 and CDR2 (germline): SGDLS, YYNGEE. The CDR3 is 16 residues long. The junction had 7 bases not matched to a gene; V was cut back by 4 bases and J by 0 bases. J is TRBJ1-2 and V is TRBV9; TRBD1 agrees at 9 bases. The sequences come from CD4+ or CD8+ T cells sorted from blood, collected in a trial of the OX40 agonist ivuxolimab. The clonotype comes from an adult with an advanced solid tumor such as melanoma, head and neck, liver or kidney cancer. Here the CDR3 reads CASSPSGTGSNYGYTF. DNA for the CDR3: TGTGCCAGCAGCCCAAGCGGGACAGGGTCTAACTATGGCTACACCTTC.